Shown below are 26 T cell receptor beta chains from a single sample sequenced in a study of shared clonotypes between healthy human individuals. Sequenced by immunoSEQ multiplex PCR; TCRdb stores in-frame clones only, minus some. Seen here are about 460,000 clones, around 77% observed once, and the top ten hold 12%. Sample: PBMCs. These TCRs come from a woman aged 40-49 years in good health. Some clones in this sample may be carry-over from other donors' samples.

The chain recombines TRBV28 with TRBJ1-5; possible D gene TRBD1, 5 bases. V was clipped by 7 bases and J by 0 bases, with 22 bases between them. The CDR3 sequence is 18 residues long. Germline-derived CDR1 and CDR2 are MDHEN and SYDVKM. The CDR3 DNA sequence: TGTGCCAGCACTCAACCCAAGCGACAGACCATTAGCAATCAGCCCCAGCATTTT. Translating it yields CASTQPKRQTISNQPQHF.

The chain recombines TRBV5-1 with TRBJ2-1; D is possibly TRBD2 (5 bases). Between the trimmed V and J ends, which lost 7 bases and 7 bases, there was a span of 15 bases. The CDR3 has 13 residues. Germline V gives CDR1 SGHRS, CDR2 YFSETQ. The CDR3: CASALQRRNEQFF. CDR3 DNA: TGCGCCAGCGCACTCCAACGGAGGAATGAGCAGTTCTTC.

The J gene is TRBJ2-1, the V gene TRBV27, with TRBD1 matching 7 bases. CDR1 MNHEY and CDR2 SMNVEV come from the germline V gene (reference sequence). Germline trimming cut 3 bases from V and 4 bases from J; bases unmatched to any gene: 3. This CDR3 contains 14 residues. The chain's CDR3 is CASSFGDSYNEQFF. Here the CDR3 DNA reads TGTGCCAGCAGTTTCGGGGACAGTTACAATGAGCAGTTCTTC.

Only a few counts were recorded for this clone. Different DNA sequences within this sample yield the same CDR3. V usage is TRBV7-8 and J usage is TRBJ2-5, with 12 bases aligning to TRBD1. The CDR3 loop spans 16 amino acids. The germline V gene has CDR1 SGHVS and CDR2 FQNEAQ. V gave up 4 bases and J gave up 11 bases; unmatched junction bases: 14. CDR3 in amino acids: CASSYSTGQGASQQYF. CDR3 in DNA: TGTGCCAGCAGCTACTCCACGGGACAGGGGGCGTCCCAGCAGTACTTC.

V usage is TRBV27 and J usage is TRBJ2-7; no definite D call. The CDR3 has 15 residues. Trimming cost V 0 bases and J 1 base, with 10 bases left between them. The V gene's germline CDR1 is MNHEY and CDR2 SMNVEV (reference sequence). The CDR3: CASSLSRAGSYEQYF. The CDR3 DNA is TGTGCCAGCAGTTTATCAAGGGCCGGTTCCTACGAGCAGTACTTC.

The chain joins TRBV7-2 to TRBJ2-3; TRBD2 matches at 10 bases. The germline V gene encodes CDR1 SGHTA and CDR2 FQGNSA. V lost 5 bases to trimming and J lost 4 bases; unmatched junction nucleotides: 12. The CDR3 sequence is 17 residues long. CDR3 protein: CASSPQAGGLRADTQYF. Here the CDR3 DNA reads TGTGCCAGCAGCCCCCAAGCGGGAGGGCTAAGGGCAGATACGCAGTATTTT. The entire variable domain, with the rest obtained from reference TRBV7-2 and TRBJ2-3, is as follows: GAGVSQSPSNKVTEKGKDVELRCDPISGHTALYWYRQSLGQGLEFLIYFQGNSAPDKSGLPSDRFSAERTGGSVSTLTIQRTQQEDSAVYLCASSPQAGGLRADTQYFGPGTRLTVL.

This clone came up many times. The chain joins TRBV28 to TRBJ2-3; 16 nucleotides line up with TRBD2. The CDR3 covers 19 residues. Germline CDR1 MDHEN, CDR2 SYDVKM. V lost 5 bases to trimming and J lost 10 bases; unmatched junction nucleotides: 18. CDR3 in amino acids: CASSPGGLAGGRRFRAQYF. For the CDR3, the DNA is TGTGCCAGCAGTCCCGGGGGACTAGCGGGAGGGCGGCGGTTTCGGGCGCAGTATTTT.

The chain carries TRBV7-9 and TRBJ2-4; 9 positions agree with TRBD1. The germline CDR1 and CDR2 sequences are SEHNR and FQNEAQ (reference sequence). Trimming at V came to 3 bases and at J to 7 bases, leaving 7 bases not matched to a gene. This CDR3 has 15 residues. In nucleotides, the CDR3 is TGTGCCAGCAGCTTTGGGACAGGGTCTGCGAACATTCAGTACTTC. Protein product: CASSFGTGSANIQYF.

There are many counts of this clone. The chain employs TRBV2 and TRBJ1-4; the D is unclear. The CDR3 is made up of 14 amino acids. V was cut by 7 bases and J by 6 bases, with 15 bases left in between. Germline assignment: CDR1 SNHLY and CDR2 FYNNEI. The CDR3 coding sequence is TGTGCCAGCAATTCCCGGGCGGCGGATGAAAAACTGTTTTTT. Protein product: CASNSRAADEKLFF. Together with reference TRBV2 and TRBJ1-4, the CDR3 gives the full variable domain: EPEVTQTPSHQVTQMGQEVILRCVPISNHLYFYWYRQILGQKVEFLVSFYNNEISEKSEIFDDQFSVERPDGSNFTLKIRSTKLEDSAMYFCASNSRAADEKLFFGSGTQLSVL.

This sequence joins TRBV6-5 and TRBJ2-7; 9 bases map to TRBD1. After removal of 3 bases from V and 3 bases from J, the junction contained 6 bases not matched to a gene. The CDR3 is 15 residues long. Germline CDR1 and CDR2: MNHEY and SVGAGI. CDR3 sequence reads: CASSYQGQGIYEQYF. The DNA for the CDR3 is TGTGCCAGCAGTTATCAGGGACAGGGCATCTACGAGCAGTACTTC.

A single count supports this clone. This chain connects TRBV7-2 to TRBJ2-2; possibly TRBD1 for D (5 bases). CDR1 is SGHTA, CDR2 FQGNSA, per germline. With 4 bases removed from V and 3 bases from J, the gap between germline ends came to 15 bases. This CDR3 region has 16 residues. The CDR3 DNA reads TGTGCCAGCAGCTCGAAGGGGCGCTGGGACACCGGGGAGCTGTTTTTT. Its protein is CASSSKGRWDTGELFF.

The chain recombines TRBV7-9 with TRBJ2-7, with D maybe TRBD1 (7 bases). This CDR3 region has 12 residues. The germline V gene encodes CDR1 SEHNR and CDR2 FQNEAQ (reference sequence). V lost 5 bases and J 3 bases, leaving 8 bases between the germline ends. DNA of the CDR3: TGTGCCAGCAGCCAGGGGGGCTACGAGCAGTACTTC. It yields the protein CASSQGGYEQYF.

With respect to this clone: Other DNA sequences of this sample code for an identical CDR3. The chain recombines TRBV28 with TRBJ2-3; 7 bases are shared with TRBD2. Germline CDR1 reads MDHEN; CDR2 reads SYDVKM. V lost 8 bases and J lost 2; bases outside the gene matches: 4. This CDR3 has 13 amino acids. CDR3 sequence reads: CASSSGDTDTQYF. CDR3 DNA: TGTGCCAGCTCCAGCGGGGACACAGATACGCAGTATTTT.

V and J are TRBV4-2 and TRBJ2-5; TRBD2 agrees at 7 bases. Germline CDR1 reads LGHNA; CDR2 reads YNFKEQ. The V segment lost 5 bases and the J segment 4 bases; nucleotides outside the gene matches: 7. CDR3 length equals 14 residues. The chain's CDR3 is CASSSGIAGETQYF. The CDR3 DNA reads as TGTGCCAGCAGCTCCGGGATAGCGGGAGAGACCCAGTACTTC.

Regarding this clone: At the DNA level, this CDR3 is encoded by other sequences in the same sample as well. The V and J genes are TRBV28 and TRBJ2-7, with D hard to call. The V gene's germline CDR1 is MDHEN and CDR2 SYDVKM. This CDR3 is 10 amino acids long. V was cut by 5 bases and J by 4 bases, with 3 bases left in between. In nucleotides, the CDR3 is TGTGCCAGCAGTCGTTACGAGCAGTACTTC. Translated: CASSRYEQYF. The variable domain in full, with the rest retrieved from reference TRBV28 and TRBJ2-7, is DVKVTQSSRYLVKRTGEKVFLECVQDMDHENMFWYRQDPGLGLRLIYFSYDVKMKEKGDIPEGYSVSREKKERFSLILESASTNQTSMYLCASSRYEQYFGPGTRLTVT.

The genes are TRBV10-1 and TRBJ2-5, with 9 bases fitting TRBD1. The CDR3 sequence is 16 residues long. Germline V gene lookup returns CDR1 WNHNN and CDR2 SYGVQD (reference sequence). V was clipped by 2 bases and J by 2 bases; unmatched bases: 6. In nucleotides, the CDR3 is TGCGCCAGCAGTGAGACCGGGACAGGGATACAAGAGACCCAGTACTTC. As protein: CASSETGTGIQETQYF.

This clone was found once. The chain links TRBV6-5 to TRBJ2-7; TRBD2 matches at 8 bases. This CDR3 has 16 residues. Germline lookup yields CDR1 MNHEY and CDR2 SVGAGI. After removal of 2 bases from V and 7 bases from J, the junction contained 13 bases not matched to a gene. CDR3 loop: CASSYPGTSGRWEQYF. DNA of the CDR3: TGTGCCAGCAGTTACCCGGGAACTAGCGGCCGCTGGGAGCAGTACTTC.

In regard to this clone: This likely stems from a read error, as it lies one base from a far larger clone. The chain combines TRBV27 with TRBJ2-5, with 8 bases aligning to TRBD2. CDR3 length equals 15 residues. V lost 4 bases, J lost 9 bases, and 13 bases stayed unmatched. Germline V CDR1 and CDR2: MNHEY, SMNVEV (reference sequence). CDR3 nucleotide sequence: TGTGCCAGCAGTTCCAAGGGACTAGTCTTTGAGGCCCAGTACTTC. Its protein product is CASSSKGLVFEAQYF.

The rearrangement links TRBV2 to TRBJ1-2; TRBD1 agrees at 7 bases. This CDR3 region has 16 residues. In germline, CDR1 is SNHLY, CDR2 FYNNEI. V lost 2 bases to trimming and J lost 6 bases; unmatched junction nucleotides: 12. CDR3 nucleotides: TGTGCCAGCAGTGAATTCTCGACAGGGTCCGCGGATGGCTACACCTTC. It is translated as CASSEFSTGSADGYTF.

The chain has TRBV5-1 and TRBJ2-7, with D possibly being TRBD1 or TRBD2 (5 bases each). The CDR3 sequence is 14 residues long. CDR1 is SGHRS, CDR2 YFSETQ, per germline. V shed 4 bases and J shed 2 bases, with 13 bases lying between them. The CDR3: CASSPTGTPYEQYF. The CDR3 nucleotides read TGCGCCAGCAGCCCGACGGGGACCCCCTACGAGCAGTACTTC. The variable domain in full, with the rest retrieved from reference TRBV5-1 and TRBJ2-7, is KAGVTQTPRYLIKTRGQQVTLSCSPISGHRSVSWYQQTPGQGLQFLFEYFSETQRNKGNFPGRFSGRQFSNSRSEMNVSTLELGDSALYLCASSPTGTPYEQYFGPGTRLTVT.

The rearrangement joins TRBV9 to TRBJ2-1, with D unclear. Germline V CDR1 and CDR2: SGDLS, YYNGEE. The V end was cut by 0 bases, the J end by 7 bases, with 17 bases between. The CDR3 is 16 amino acids. CDR3 region: CASSVAKGVYRNEQFF. CDR3 DNA sequence: TGTGCCAGCAGCGTAGCTAAAGGAGTGTACCGAAATGAGCAGTTCTTC.

J is TRBJ2-5 and V is TRBV29-1; no definite D call. The CDR3 covers 12 residues. In germline, CDR1 is SQVTM, CDR2 ANQGSEA. V lost 4 bases, J lost 6 bases, and 12 bases lay in between. The CDR3 here is CSVVEAVKTQYF. The CDR3 DNA reads TGCAGCGTTGTCGAGGCGGTCAAGACCCAGTACTTC.

A word on this clone: A read error is the likely source, as a far larger clone sits one nucleotide away. The chain has TRBV6-4 and TRBJ2-2, with a weak D call TRBD2 (5 bases). Germline CDR1 and CDR2: MRHNA and SNTAGT. The length of the CDR3 is 13 residues. The CDR3 bases are TGTGCCAGCAGTGAAAGGGATGCCGGGGAGCTGTCTTTT. The encoded protein is CASSERDAGELSF.

V usage is TRBV11-3 and J usage is TRBJ1-6; D is ambiguous. Trimming removed 5 bases from V and 7 bases from J, with 6 bases in between. Germline CDR1 reads SGHNT; CDR2 reads YENEEA. The CDR3 is made up of 12 amino acids. In DNA, the CDR3 is TGTGCCAGCAGCCTACCGAATTCACCCCTCCACTTT. Translated, it gives CASSLPNSPLHF. Full variable domain (outside the CDR3, taken from reference TRBV11-3 and TRBJ1-6): EAGVVQSPRYKIIEKKQPVAFWCNPISGHNTLYWYLQNLGQGPELLIRYENEEAVDDSQLPKDRFSAERLKGVDSTLKIQPAELGDSAVYLCASSLPNSPLHFGNGTRLTVT.

As to this clone: At one end the junction does not follow the germline gene, possibly because of a read error. This chain connects TRBV14 to TRBJ2-5; 12 bases fit TRBD1. Germline V CDR1 and CDR2: SGHDN, FVKESK. CDR3 size: 16 residues. The DNA for the CDR3 is TGCGCCAGCAGCCAAGAAGGGACAGGGGGCGCTGAGACCCAGTACTTC. The encoded protein is CASSQEGTGGAETQYF.

J is TRBJ1-1 and V is TRBV5-1; 11 positions agree with TRBD1. The CDR3 runs to 19 residues. Trimming at V came to 3 bases and at J to 1 base, leaving 14 bases not matched to a gene. Germline loops: CDR1 SGHRS, CDR2 YFSETQ. The CDR3 spells CASSYDSRTGGVTNTEAFF. The CDR3 bases are TGCGCCAGCAGCTACGACTCCAGGACAGGGGGCGTTACGAACACTGAAGCTTTCTTT.